This TCR beta chain was documented in a study of T cells in Graves' hyperthyroidism and ophthalmopathy. Amplification of TCR beta CDR3 regions was performed using RNA transcripts as template. Carried out on the TCR CDR3, a first-round RT-PCR used the HTBI primer set. MiXCR, applied by TCRdb to the multiplex PCR reads, yields one record per CDR3 protein. The sample includes around 350,000 distinct CDR3 sequences, 15% to 20% of them seen just once. V shed 4 bases and J 2 bases; nucleotides not matched to a gene: 10. The CDR3 contains 17 residues. Looked up from germline, CDR1 is MNHEY and CDR2 is SVGAGI. The definition of stable Graves' hyperthyroidism was no ophthalmopathy progression within 18 months. The diagnostic basis comprised clinical symptoms, serum thyroxine and TRAb, thyroid ultrasound and orbital computed tomography. Over 8 ml fresh peripheral blood yielded the PBMCs.

The gene calls are TRBV6-5 and TRBJ2-5; TRBD2 aligns across 10 bases. The source material was blood. This TCR was recovered from a woman aged 18 to 35 with Graves' hyperthyroidism. CDR3 nucleotide sequence: TGTGCCAGCAGTTTTCAAGCGGGGGGGCGATTTCAAGAGACCCAGTACTTC. Translated: CASSFQAGGRFQETQYF.